This T cell receptor beta chain was profiled in a study of T cell repertoires in cytomegalovirus infection. Study summary: Matching HLA type and CMV infection were both indicated by public TCR beta signatures. Whole-study results and caveats: Ex vivo, HLA-C-restricted CMV-specific TCR beta clonotypes prevailed over the rest of the response.

TCRdb passed the reads through MiXCR, listing each CDR3 protein once. The sample gives about 700,000 distinct CDR3 sequences, roughly 36% of which show up once; roughly 20% is in the top ten. With respect to this clonotype: Antigen specificity is unknown.

Trimming shortened V by 0 bases and J by 4 bases, and 17 bases separated the two germline ends. Germline CDR1 is SGHKS and CDR2 is YYEKEE (reference sequence). This CDR3 region has 16 residues. This TCR derives from a human donor in good health (CMV status not recorded). Some clones in this sample may be carry-over from other donors' samples. J is TRBJ2-7 and V is TRBV5-5; tentatively, D is TRBD2 (5 bases). Sample: cultured PBMCs, taken from culture after CMV antigen stimulation. The CDR3 sequence is CASSLDMAGWGYEQYF. The DNA of the CDR3 is TGTGCCAGCAGCTTGGATATGGCGGGTTGGGGTTACGAGCAGTACTTC.